A single sample gave rise to the 29 T cell receptor beta chains below, sequenced in a study of OX40 agonist ivuxolimab in advanced cancers. The repertoire was sequenced with immunoSEQ multiplex PCR; TCRdb's copy has only in-frame clones and lacks some. The data hold about 70,000 clones, with roughly 85% observed a single time. This specimen was CD4+ or CD8+ T cells sorted from blood, taken in a trial of the OX40 agonist ivuxolimab. The receptors derive from an adult with an advanced solid tumor such as melanoma, head and neck, liver or kidney cancer.

CDR3 bases: TGTGCCAGCAGTGAACAGACTAGCGGGGATGAGACCCAGTACTTC. Its protein product is CASSEQTSGDETQYF. The chain couples TRBV2 to TRBJ2-5; 11 nucleotides line up with TRBD2. Germline CDR1 and CDR2: SNHLY and FYNNEI. V lost 2 bases to trimming and J lost 5 bases; unmatched junction nucleotides: 4. The CDR3 runs 15 residues.

V usage is TRBV6-1 and J usage is TRBJ1-5; D gene unclear. Germline assignment: CDR1 MNHNS and CDR2 SASEGT. The germline V and J ends were trimmed by 0 bases and 6 bases, with 6 bases remaining between them. CDR3 length equals 13 residues. This CDR3 is CASSEAAPQPQHF. In DNA form, the CDR3 reads TGTGCCAGCAGTGAAGCGGCACCTCAGCCCCAGCATTTT.

The gene calls are TRBV4-3 and TRBJ2-1, with 8 bases that match TRBD2. Germline-derived CDR1 and CDR2 are LGHNA and YSLEER. There are 17 residues in the CDR3. J lost 2 bases, V lost 0 bases, and 6 bases had no gene match. This chain's CDR3 is CASSQEGRLATYNEQFF. The CDR3, as DNA: TGCGCCAGCAGCCAAGAAGGTAGACTAGCGACCTACAATGAGCAGTTCTTC.

Of note for this clone: Different DNA sequences within this sample yield the same CDR3. The chain uses TRBV28 and TRBJ1-6, with 9 positions matching TRBD1. After removal of 5 bases from V and 8 bases from J, the junction contained 10 bases not matched to a gene. Germline V gene data show CDR1 as MDHEN and CDR2 as SYDVKM. The length of the CDR3 is 16 residues. The CDR3 DNA is TGTGCCAGCAGTACCGGGACAGGGTTCGGGGATTCACCCCTCCACTTT. Amino acid sequence: CASSTGTGFGDSPLHF.

The chain joins TRBV2 to TRBJ1-1, with a possible D match to TRBD1 (5 bases). V was cut by 6 bases and J by 3 bases, with 14 bases left in between. CDR3 length equals 14 residues. CDR1 SNHLY and CDR2 FYNNEI come from the germline V gene. The CDR3 sequence is CASSRRGGDTEAFF. The CDR3 nucleotides read TGTGCCAGCAGCCGTCGGGGGGGGGACACTGAAGCTTTCTTT.

The rearrangement links TRBV7-9 to TRBJ2-7, with 11 nucleotides matching TRBD1. The CDR3 sequence is 15 residues long. Germline values: CDR1 SEHNR, CDR2 FQNEAQ (reference sequence). The J segment lost 6 bases and the V segment lost 0 bases, leaving 4 bases of the junction unmatched. The CDR3 DNA reads as TGTGCCAGCAGCTTAGCCTCCGGGACAGGGGGCGAGCAGTACTTC. Protein: CASSLASGTGGEQYF.

The rearrangement joins TRBV7-9 to TRBJ2-2; D unresolved. The germline V gene encodes CDR1 SEHNR and CDR2 FQNEAQ (reference sequence). Trimming shortened V by 1 base and J by 8 bases, and 11 bases separated the two germline ends. The CDR3 sequence is 14 residues long. The CDR3 sequence is CASSLGSHRGELFF. The DNA of the CDR3 is TGTGCCAGCAGCTTAGGTTCCCATAGGGGGGAGCTGTTTTTT.

There are a few counts of this clone. V gene TRBV7-2 combines with J gene TRBJ1-1; no clear D. The CDR3 is made up of 12 amino acids. Trimming left V 3 bases short and J 2 bases short, with 4 bases between. Germline V CDR1 and CDR2: SGHTA, FQGNSA. DNA for the CDR3: TGTGCCAGCAGCTTCCTAAACACTGAAGCTTTCTTT. Amino acid sequence: CASSFLNTEAFF.

This rearrangement joins TRBV29-1 to TRBJ2-3; D might be TRBD2 (7 bases). Trimming took off 7 bases at V and 3 bases at J, with 14 bases between the two ends. This CDR3 is 13 amino acids long. Per the germline V gene, CDR1 is SQVTM and CDR2 is ANQGSEA. The CDR3 sequence is CSAHREGTDTQYF. The DNA for the CDR3 is TGCAGCGCACACAGGGAGGGTACAGATACGCAGTATTTT.

This clone was seen just once. The rearrangement links TRBV28 to TRBJ1-2; the D gene is possibly TRBD1 (5 bases). The germline CDR1 and CDR2 sequences are MDHEN and SYDVKM. This CDR3 spans 16 amino acids. The V end lost 10 bases, the J end lost 8 bases, and 29 bases lay between the germline ends. Written as DNA, the CDR3 is TGTGCCACGAAAATTTCCGGGGGAGGCCCTTCCGGGGGCTACACCTTC. Its protein product is CATKISGGGPSGGYTF.

This clone turned up a few times. This chain links TRBV7-2 with TRBJ2-1; 7 bases are shared with TRBD2. Germline values: CDR1 SGHTA, CDR2 FQGNSA. V was clipped by 1 base and J by 8 bases; unmatched bases: 5. The CDR3 spans 14 residues. The CDR3 is CASSLVGLVDEQFF. CDR3 nucleotides: TGTGCCAGCAGCTTAGTTGGACTAGTCGATGAGCAGTTCTTC.

The chain links TRBV9 to TRBJ1-1; 8 nucleotides align to TRBD1. Germline V lookup: CDR1 SGDLS, CDR2 YYNGEE. The trim removed 4 bases at V and 5 bases at J, leaving 10 bases unmatched. CDR3 length: 15 residues. CDR3 amino acids: CASSPRGQGQTEAFF. In DNA, the CDR3 is TGTGCCAGCAGCCCACGAGGACAGGGCCAGACTGAAGCTTTCTTT.

This chain links TRBV11-2 with TRBJ2-5; 7 bases fit TRBD1. CDR1 and CDR2 (germline): SGHAT, FQNNGV. This CDR3 contains 16 residues. J gave up 2 bases and V 6 bases, and 12 bases lay outside the gene matches. CDR3 nucleotide sequence: TGTGCCAGCAGATCTACCCTAGGGACAGCTCAAGAGACCCAGTACTTC. It is translated as CASRSTLGTAQETQYF.

The chain has TRBV30 and TRBJ1-4, with 9 nucleotides matching TRBD1. Germline loops: CDR1 GTSNPN, CDR2 SVGIG (reference sequence). V trimming: 5 bases; J trimming: 6 bases; junction bases outside the gene matches: 4. CDR3 length equals 13 residues. The CDR3 region has the DNA TGTGCCTGGGGGGGACAGGGTCATGAAAAACTGTTTTTT. Amino acid sequence: CAWGGQGHEKLFF.

The chain combines TRBV18 with TRBJ2-7, with 7 bases identical to TRBD1. The CDR3 covers 14 residues. Germline-derived CDR1 and CDR2 are KGHSH and LQKENI. V trimming: 5 bases; J trimming: 2 bases; junction bases outside the gene matches: 6. CDR3 in DNA: TGTGCCAGCTCAACAGGGGCCATGACCTACGAGCAGTACTTC. Residues: CASSTGAMTYEQYF.

The chain joins TRBV7-2 to TRBJ2-3; D might be TRBD1 or TRBD2, each matching 5 bases. Germline CDR1 reads SGHTA; CDR2 reads FQGNSA. Trimming took 6 bases from V and 0 from J, leaving 7 bases between them. This CDR3 region has 13 residues. CDR3 nucleotides: TGTGCCAGCAGTAGGGACAGCACAGATACGCAGTATTTT. As protein: CASSRDSTDTQYF.

A single count supports this clone. The sample holds other DNA sequences that translate to the same CDR3. The chain carries TRBV5-6 and TRBJ2-5; D uncertain. V was clipped by 1 base and J by 5 bases, with 9 bases between them. The length of the CDR3 is 13 residues. In germline, CDR1 is SGHDT, CDR2 YYEEEE. The chain's CDR3 is CASSLRNGETQYF. The CDR3 region has the DNA TGTGCCAGCAGCTTGAGGAATGGGGAGACCCAGTACTTC.

This chain connects TRBV5-4 to TRBJ2-3; 9 nucleotides match TRBD2. Germline V CDR1 and CDR2: SGHNT, YYREEE (reference sequence). J lost 6 bases, V lost 7 bases, and 15 bases had no gene match. The CDR3 has 16 amino acids. The CDR3 bases are TGTGCCAGCGGCCGGGGAGCGGGGGGTATAGTGGATACGCAGTATTTT. Its protein product is CASGRGAGGIVDTQYF. The whole variable domain, filled in from reference TRBV5-4 and TRBJ2-3, reads ETGVTQSPTHLIKTRGQQVTLRCSSQSGHNTVSWYQQALGQGPQFIFQYYREEENGRGNFPPRFSGLQFPNYSSELNVNALELDDSALYLCASGRGAGGIVDTQYFGPGTRLTVL.

V gene TRBV7-2 combines with J gene TRBJ1-4, with TRBD1 matching over 7 bases. The CDR3 covers 14 residues. The junction had 8 bases not matched to a gene; V was cut back by 5 bases and J by 8 bases. Germline V lookup: CDR1 SGHTA, CDR2 FQGNSA. As DNA, the CDR3 is TGTGCCAGCAGCATTAGACAGGGACGAGAAAAACTGTTTTTT. Amino acid sequence: CASSIRQGREKLFF.

The chain joins TRBV6-5 to TRBJ1-1; D may be TRBD1 (6 bases). V was shortened by 5 bases and J by 0 bases, with 10 bases between the two germline ends. Germline CDR1 and CDR2: MNHEY and SVGAGI. The CDR3 is made up of 14 amino acids. The DNA of the CDR3 is TGTGCCAGCAGTCCGTCAGGGGTGAACACTGAAGCTTTCTTT. It encodes CASSPSGVNTEAFF.

This clone showed up just a few times. V is TRBV30 and J is TRBJ1-2; 10 bases are a match to TRBD1. The CDR3 runs to 14 residues. The V and J ends lost 4 bases and 4 bases, in that order; junction bases with no gene match: 6. The germline V gene has CDR1 GTSNPN and CDR2 SVGIG (reference sequence). DNA for the CDR3: TGTGCCTGGAAAGGGACAGGGGTATTCTATGGCTACACCTTC. As protein: CAWKGTGVFYGYTF.

The chain couples TRBV28 to TRBJ1-1; 8 nucleotides match TRBD1. Germline CDR1 MDHEN, CDR2 SYDVKM. This CDR3 has 16 residues. V gave up 4 bases and J gave up 2 bases; unmatched junction bases: 9. DNA of the CDR3: TGTGCCAGCAGTTCCTCCCTGACAGGGGAAAACACTGAAGCTTTCTTT. It translates to CASSSSLTGENTEAFF.

A remark on this clone: Other DNA sequences within the sample encode an identical CDR3. The chain joins TRBV2 to TRBJ1-1; tentatively, D is TRBD1 (5 bases). The V gene lost 7 bases and the J gene lost 5 bases, with 11 bases spanning the gap. This CDR3 has 12 amino acids. Per the germline V gene, CDR1 is SNHLY and CDR2 is FYNNEI. The CDR3 sequence is CASKVGGTEAFF. The CDR3, as DNA: TGTGCCAGCAAAGTTGGGGGGACTGAAGCTTTCTTT. Combining the CDR3 with reference TRBV2 and TRBJ1-1 gives the whole variable domain EPEVTQTPSHQVTQMGQEVILRCVPISNHLYFYWYRQILGQKVEFLVSFYNNEISEKSEIFDDQFSVERPDGSNFTLKIRSTKLEDSAMYFCASKVGGTEAFFGQGTRLTVV.

The chain joins TRBV5-8 to TRBJ2-7; 7 nucleotides agree with TRBD2. The CDR3 is 14 residues long. Germline values: CDR1 SGHTS, CDR2 YDEGEE. J was trimmed by 3 bases and V by 0 bases; bases with no gene match: 3. The CDR3, as DNA: TGTGCCAGCAGCTTGGGACTAGCCTACTACGAGCAGTACTTC. Amino acid sequence: CASSLGLAYYEQYF.

V is TRBV7-2 and J is TRBJ2-2, with D unclear. The CDR3 spans 16 residues. Looked up from germline, CDR1 is SGHTA and CDR2 is FQGNSA. V gave up 2 bases and J gave up 0 bases, with 10 bases separating them. The CDR3: CASSLSARSNTGELFF. The CDR3 bases are TGTGCCAGCAGCTTATCGGCTAGGTCGAACACCGGGGAGCTGTTTTTT.

This chain joins TRBV4-1 and TRBJ1-2, with 9 bases fitting TRBD1. Germline loops: CDR1 MGHRA, CDR2 YSYEKL. The CDR3 sequence is 14 residues long. J gave up 4 bases and V 5 bases, and 5 bases lay outside the gene matches. CDR3 coding DNA: TGCGCCAGCAGCGTGGGGACAGGGTCCTATGGCTACACCTTC. Protein: CASSVGTGSYGYTF.

The chain combines TRBV7-3 with TRBJ2-7; 8 bases are a match to TRBD2. This CDR3 has 14 amino acids. Germline CDR1 reads SGHTA; CDR2 reads FQGTGA. Unmatched junction bases numbered 0, after V lost 0 bases and J lost 2 bases. The CDR3: CASSLTGGAYEQYF. DNA of the CDR3: TGTGCCAGCAGCTTAACCGGGGGGGCCTACGAGCAGTACTTC.

This clone was counted only a few times. V usage is TRBV6-1 and J usage is TRBJ2-5; 8 nucleotides line up with TRBD1. There are 15 residues in the CDR3. The J segment lost 5 bases and the V segment lost 5 bases, leaving 10 bases of the junction unmatched. Germline CDR1 is MNHNS and CDR2 is SASEGT. CDR3 DNA sequence: TGTGCCAGCAGTCAGAACCTGAGACAGGGGGAGACCCAGTACTTC. It translates to CASSQNLRQGETQYF.

CDR3 loop: CASSLPRTGGLNTGELFF. DNA for the CDR3: TGCGCCAGCAGCTTACCGAGGACAGGGGGGCTGAACACCGGGGAGCTGTTTTTT. The chain combines TRBV5-1 with TRBJ2-2, with 10 positions matching TRBD1. CDR1 is SGHRS, CDR2 YFSETQ, per germline. V was clipped by 2 bases and J by 1 base; unmatched bases: 8. The CDR3 runs to 18 residues.